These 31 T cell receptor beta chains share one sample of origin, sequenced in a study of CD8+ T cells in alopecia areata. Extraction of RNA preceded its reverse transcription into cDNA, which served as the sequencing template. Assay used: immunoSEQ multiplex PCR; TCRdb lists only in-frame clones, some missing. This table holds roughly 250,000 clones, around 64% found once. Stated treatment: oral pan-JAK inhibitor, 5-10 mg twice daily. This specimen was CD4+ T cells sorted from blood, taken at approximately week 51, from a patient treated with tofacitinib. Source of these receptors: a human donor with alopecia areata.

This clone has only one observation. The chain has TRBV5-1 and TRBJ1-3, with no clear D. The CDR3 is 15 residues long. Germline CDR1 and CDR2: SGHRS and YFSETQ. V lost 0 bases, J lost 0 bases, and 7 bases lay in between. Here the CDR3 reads CASSLARSSGNTIYF. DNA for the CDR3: TGCGCCAGCAGCTTGGCTCGGAGCTCTGGAAACACCATATATTTT.

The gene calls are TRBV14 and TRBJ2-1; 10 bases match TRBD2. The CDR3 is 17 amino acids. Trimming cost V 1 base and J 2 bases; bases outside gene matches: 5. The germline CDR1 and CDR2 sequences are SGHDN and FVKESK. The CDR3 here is CASSQAPTSGPYNEQFF. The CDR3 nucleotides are TGTGCCAGCAGCCAAGCACCGACTAGCGGGCCCTACAATGAGCAGTTCTTC.

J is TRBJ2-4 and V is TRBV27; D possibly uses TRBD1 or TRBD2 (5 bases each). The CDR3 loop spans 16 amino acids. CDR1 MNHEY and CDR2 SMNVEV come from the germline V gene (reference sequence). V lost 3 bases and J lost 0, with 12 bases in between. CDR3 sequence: CASSFGGRLAKNIQYF. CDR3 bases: TGTGCCAGCAGTTTTGGGGGACGGCTAGCCAAAAACATTCAGTACTTC.

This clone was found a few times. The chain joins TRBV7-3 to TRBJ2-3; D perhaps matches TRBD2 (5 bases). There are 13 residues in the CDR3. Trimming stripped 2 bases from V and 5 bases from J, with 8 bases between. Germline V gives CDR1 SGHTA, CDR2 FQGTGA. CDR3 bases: TGTGCCAGCAGCTTACTGGCGGGAGATACGCAGTATTTT. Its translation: CASSLLAGDTQYF.

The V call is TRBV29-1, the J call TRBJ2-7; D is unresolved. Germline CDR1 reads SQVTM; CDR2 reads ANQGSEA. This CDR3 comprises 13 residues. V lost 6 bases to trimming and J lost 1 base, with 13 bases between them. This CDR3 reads CSVYITGSYEQYF. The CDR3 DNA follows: TGCAGCGTCTACATCACGGGTTCCTACGAGCAGTACTTC.

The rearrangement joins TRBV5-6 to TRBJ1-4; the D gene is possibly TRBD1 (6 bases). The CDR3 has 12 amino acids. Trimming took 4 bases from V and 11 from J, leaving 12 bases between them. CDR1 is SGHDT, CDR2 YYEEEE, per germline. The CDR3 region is CASSPGANKLFF. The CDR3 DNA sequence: TGTGCCAGCAGCCCAGGGGCGAATAAACTGTTTTTT.

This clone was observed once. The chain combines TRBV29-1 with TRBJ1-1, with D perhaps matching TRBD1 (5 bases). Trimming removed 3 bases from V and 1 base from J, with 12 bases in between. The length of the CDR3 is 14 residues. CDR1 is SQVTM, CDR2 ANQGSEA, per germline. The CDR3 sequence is CSVDLGQGNTEAFF. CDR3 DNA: TGCAGCGTTGATCTGGGTCAGGGGAACACTGAAGCTTTCTTT. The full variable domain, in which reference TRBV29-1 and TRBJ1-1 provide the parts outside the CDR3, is SAVISQKPSRDICQRGTSLTIQCQVDSQVTMMFWYRQQPGQSLTLIATANQGSEATYESGFVIDKFPISRPNLTFSTLTVSNMSPEDSSIYLCSVDLGQGNTEAFFGQGTRLTVV.

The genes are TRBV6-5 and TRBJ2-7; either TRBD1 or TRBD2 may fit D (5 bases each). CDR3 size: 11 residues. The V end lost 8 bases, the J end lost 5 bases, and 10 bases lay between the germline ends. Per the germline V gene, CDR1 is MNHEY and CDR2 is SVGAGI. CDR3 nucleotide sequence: TGTGCCAGCCGAAGAGGGGACGAGCAGTACTTC. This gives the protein CASRRGDEQYF.

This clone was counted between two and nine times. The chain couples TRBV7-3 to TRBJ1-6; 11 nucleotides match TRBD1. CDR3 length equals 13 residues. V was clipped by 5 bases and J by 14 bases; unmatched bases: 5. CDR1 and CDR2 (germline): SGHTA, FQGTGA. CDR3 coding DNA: TGTGCCAGCAGCCTCGGGACAGGGGGAACCCTCCACTTT. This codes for CASSLGTGGTLHF. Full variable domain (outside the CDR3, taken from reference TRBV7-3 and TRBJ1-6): GAGVSQTPSNKVTEKGKYVELRCDPISGHTALYWYRQSLGQGPEFLIYFQGTGAADDSGLPNDRFFAVRPEGSVSTLKIQRTERGDSAVYLCASSLGTGGTLHFGNGTRLTVT.

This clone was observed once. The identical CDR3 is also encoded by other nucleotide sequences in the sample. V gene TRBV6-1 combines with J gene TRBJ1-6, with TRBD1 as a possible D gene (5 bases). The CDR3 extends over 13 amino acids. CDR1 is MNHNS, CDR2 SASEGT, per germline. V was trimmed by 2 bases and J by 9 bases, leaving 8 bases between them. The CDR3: CASSETGGSPLHF. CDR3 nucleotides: TGTGCCAGCAGTGAAACCGGGGGTTCACCCCTCCACTTT.

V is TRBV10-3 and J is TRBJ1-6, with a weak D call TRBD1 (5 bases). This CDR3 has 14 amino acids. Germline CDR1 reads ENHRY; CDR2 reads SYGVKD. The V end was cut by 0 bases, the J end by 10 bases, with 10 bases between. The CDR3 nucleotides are TGTGCCATCAGTGAGTCGAAGGGGACCTCACCCCTCCACTTT. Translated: CAISESKGTSPLHF.

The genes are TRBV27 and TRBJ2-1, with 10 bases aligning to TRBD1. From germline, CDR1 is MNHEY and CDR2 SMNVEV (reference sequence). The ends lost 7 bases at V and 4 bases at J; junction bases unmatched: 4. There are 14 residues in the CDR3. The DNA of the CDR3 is TGTGCCAGCACCCGGGACAGGGGATACAATGAGCAGTTCTTC. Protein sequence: CASTRDRGYNEQFF.

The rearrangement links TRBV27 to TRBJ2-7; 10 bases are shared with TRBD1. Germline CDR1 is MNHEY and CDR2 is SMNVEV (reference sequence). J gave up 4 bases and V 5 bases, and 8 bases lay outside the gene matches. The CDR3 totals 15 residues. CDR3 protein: CASSIPGQGTYEQYF. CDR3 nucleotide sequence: TGTGCCAGCAGTATCCCGGGACAGGGGACTTACGAGCAGTACTTC.

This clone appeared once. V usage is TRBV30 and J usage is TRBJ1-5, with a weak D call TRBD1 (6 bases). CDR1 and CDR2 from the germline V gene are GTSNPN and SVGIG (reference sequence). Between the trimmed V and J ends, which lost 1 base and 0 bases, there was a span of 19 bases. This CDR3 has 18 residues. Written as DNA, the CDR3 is TGTGCCTGGAGTGCTGGGGACACGGGGGAGTATAGCAATCAGCCCCAGCATTTT. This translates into CAWSAGDTGEYSNQPQHF.

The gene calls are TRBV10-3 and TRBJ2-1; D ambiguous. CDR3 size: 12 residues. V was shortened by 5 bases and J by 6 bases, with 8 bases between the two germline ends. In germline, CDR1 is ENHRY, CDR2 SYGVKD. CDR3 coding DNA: TGTGCCATCAGTTTGGTGGGCAATGAGCAGTTCTTC. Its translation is CAISLVGNEQFF.

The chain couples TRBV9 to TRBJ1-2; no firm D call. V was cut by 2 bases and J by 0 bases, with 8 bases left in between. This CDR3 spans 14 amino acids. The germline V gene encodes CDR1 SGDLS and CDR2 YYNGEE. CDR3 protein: CASSVGPTNYGYTF. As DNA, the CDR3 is TGTGCCAGCAGCGTCGGACCGACTAACTATGGCTACACCTTC.

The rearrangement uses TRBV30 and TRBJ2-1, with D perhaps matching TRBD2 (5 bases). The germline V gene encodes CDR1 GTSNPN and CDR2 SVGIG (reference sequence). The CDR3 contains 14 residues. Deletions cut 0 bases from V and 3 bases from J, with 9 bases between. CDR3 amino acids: CAWSVEGVYNEQFF. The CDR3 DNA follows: TGTGCCTGGAGTGTAGAGGGAGTCTACAATGAGCAGTTCTTC.

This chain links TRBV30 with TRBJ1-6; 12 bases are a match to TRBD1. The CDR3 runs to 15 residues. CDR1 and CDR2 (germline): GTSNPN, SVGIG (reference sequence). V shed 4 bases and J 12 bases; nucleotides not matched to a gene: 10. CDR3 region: CAWTFGDRGLGPLHF. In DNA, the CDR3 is TGTGCCTGGACCTTCGGGGACAGGGGGCTGGGACCCCTCCACTTT.

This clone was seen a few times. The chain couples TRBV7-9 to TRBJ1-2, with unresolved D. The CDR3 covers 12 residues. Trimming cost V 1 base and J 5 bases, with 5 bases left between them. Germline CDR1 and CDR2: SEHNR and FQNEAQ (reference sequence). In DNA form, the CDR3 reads TGTGCCAGCAGCTTAGGGGGATATGGCTACACCTTC. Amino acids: CASSLGGYGYTF.

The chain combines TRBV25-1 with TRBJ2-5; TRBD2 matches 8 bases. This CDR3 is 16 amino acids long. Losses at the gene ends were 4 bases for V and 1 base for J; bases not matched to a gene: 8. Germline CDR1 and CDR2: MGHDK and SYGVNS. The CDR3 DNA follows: TGTGCCAGCAGTGCGGAAGGGACTAGGGGCCAAGAGACCCAGTACTTC. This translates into CASSAEGTRGQETQYF.

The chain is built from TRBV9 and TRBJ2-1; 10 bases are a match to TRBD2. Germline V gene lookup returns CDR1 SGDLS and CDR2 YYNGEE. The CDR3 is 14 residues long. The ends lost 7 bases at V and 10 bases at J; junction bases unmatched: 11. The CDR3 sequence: CASAIVSSGGEQFF. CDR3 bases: TGTGCCAGCGCAATCGTTAGTAGCGGGGGGGAGCAGTTCTTC.

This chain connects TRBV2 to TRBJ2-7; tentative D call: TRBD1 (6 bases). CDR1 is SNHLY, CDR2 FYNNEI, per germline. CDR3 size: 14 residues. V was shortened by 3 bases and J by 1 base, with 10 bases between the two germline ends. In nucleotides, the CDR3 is TGTGCCAGCAGTGACCAAGGGGGATCCTACGAGCAGTACTTC. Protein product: CASSDQGGSYEQYF.

This CDR3 is CASSGAGGVNEQFF. The DNA of the CDR3 is TGTGCCAGCAGTGGCGCGGGGGGGGTAAATGAGCAGTTCTTC. The V gene is TRBV6-5, the J gene TRBJ2-1; 9 bases line up with TRBD2. Germline V gene lookup returns CDR1 MNHEY and CDR2 SVGAGI. The CDR3 extends over 14 amino acids. Trimming removed 5 bases from V and 7 bases from J; junction bases left unmatched: 6.

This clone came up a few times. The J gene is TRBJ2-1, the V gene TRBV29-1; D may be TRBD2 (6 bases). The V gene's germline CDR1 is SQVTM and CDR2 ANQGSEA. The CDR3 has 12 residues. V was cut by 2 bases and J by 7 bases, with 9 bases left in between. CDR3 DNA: TGCAGCGTTGAAAAGGGGACTAATGAGCAGTTCTTC. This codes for CSVEKGTNEQFF.

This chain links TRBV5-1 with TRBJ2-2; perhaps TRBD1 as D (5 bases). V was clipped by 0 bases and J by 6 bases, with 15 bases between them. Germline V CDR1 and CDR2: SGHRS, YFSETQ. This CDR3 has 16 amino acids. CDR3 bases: TGCGCCAGCAGCTTGGAACAGGCTAATGTTGCCGGGGAGCTGTTTTTT. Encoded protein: CASSLEQANVAGELFF. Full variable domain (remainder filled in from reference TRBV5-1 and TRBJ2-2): KAGVTQTPRYLIKTRGQQVTLSCSPISGHRSVSWYQQTPGQGLQFLFEYFSETQRNKGNFPGRFSGRQFSNSRSEMNVSTLELGDSALYLCASSLEQANVAGELFFGEGSRLTVL.

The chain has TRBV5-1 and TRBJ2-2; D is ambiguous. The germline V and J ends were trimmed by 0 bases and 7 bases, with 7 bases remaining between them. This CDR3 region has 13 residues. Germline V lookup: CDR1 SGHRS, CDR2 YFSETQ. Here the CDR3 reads CASSLEGFGELFF. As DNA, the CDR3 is TGCGCCAGCAGCTTGGAGGGCTTCGGGGAGCTGTTTTTT. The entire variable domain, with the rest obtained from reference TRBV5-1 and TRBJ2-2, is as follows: KAGVTQTPRYLIKTRGQQVTLSCSPISGHRSVSWYQQTPGQGLQFLFEYFSETQRNKGNFPGRFSGRQFSNSRSEMNVSTLELGDSALYLCASSLEGFGELFFGEGSRLTVL.

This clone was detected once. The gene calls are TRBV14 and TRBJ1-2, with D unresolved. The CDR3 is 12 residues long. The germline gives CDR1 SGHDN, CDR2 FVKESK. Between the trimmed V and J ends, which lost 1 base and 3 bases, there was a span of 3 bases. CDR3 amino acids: CASSQADYGYTF. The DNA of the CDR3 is TGTGCCAGCAGCCAAGCGGACTATGGCTACACCTTC.

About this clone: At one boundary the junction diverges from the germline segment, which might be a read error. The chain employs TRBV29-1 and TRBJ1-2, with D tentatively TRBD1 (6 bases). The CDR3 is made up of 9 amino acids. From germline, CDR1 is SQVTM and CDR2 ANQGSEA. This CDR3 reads CSVEMGAGF. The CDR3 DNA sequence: TGCAGCGTTGAAATGGGGGCTGGTTTC.

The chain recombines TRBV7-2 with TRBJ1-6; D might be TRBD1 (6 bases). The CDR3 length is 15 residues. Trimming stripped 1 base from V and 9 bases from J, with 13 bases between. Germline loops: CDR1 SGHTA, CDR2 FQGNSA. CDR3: CASSLGGLGRSPLHF. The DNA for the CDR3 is TGTGCCAGCAGCTTAGGGGGGCTGGGGCGTTCACCCCTCCACTTT. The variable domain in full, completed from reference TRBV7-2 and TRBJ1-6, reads GAGVSQSPSNKVTEKGKDVELRCDPISGHTALYWYRQSLGQGLEFLIYFQGNSAPDKSGLPSDRFSAERTGGSVSTLTIQRTQQEDSAVYLCASSLGGLGRSPLHFGNGTRLTVT.

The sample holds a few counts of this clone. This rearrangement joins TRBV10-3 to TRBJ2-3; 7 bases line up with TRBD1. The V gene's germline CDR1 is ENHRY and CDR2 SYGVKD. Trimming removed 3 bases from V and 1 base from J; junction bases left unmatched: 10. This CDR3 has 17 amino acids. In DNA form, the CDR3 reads TGTGCCATCAGTGAAGACCCAGGGGGTCTGGGCACAGATACGCAGTATTTT. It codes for CAISEDPGGLGTDTQYF.

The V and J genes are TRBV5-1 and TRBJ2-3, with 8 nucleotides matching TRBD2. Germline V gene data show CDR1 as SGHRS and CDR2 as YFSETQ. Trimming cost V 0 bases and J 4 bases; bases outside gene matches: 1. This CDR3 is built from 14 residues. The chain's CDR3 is CASSLGTSPDTQYF. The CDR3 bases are TGCGCCAGCAGCTTGGGGACTAGCCCAGATACGCAGTATTTT.